These 25 T cell receptor beta chains originate from one sample sequenced in a study of blood T cell repertoires in COVID-19. Profiled with immunoSEQ multiplex PCR; TCRdb holds only in-frame clones, not every one. This table holds roughly 230,000 clones, around 82% found once. Sequenced sample: PBMCs or T cells enriched from blood (not recorded which). The source is a man aged 45 to 65 who had recovered from COVID-19.

The rearrangement joins TRBV7-9 to TRBJ1-3, with a tentative D call TRBD1 (5 bases). Trimming took off 1 base at V and 0 bases at J, with 13 bases between the two ends. This CDR3 is 17 amino acids long. The germline V gene encodes CDR1 SEHNR and CDR2 FQNEAQ (reference sequence). The CDR3 loop reads CASSLGGGVPSGNTIYF. The DNA for the CDR3 is TGTGCCAGCAGCTTAGGTGGGGGGGTTCCCTCTGGAAACACCATATATTTT.

The genes are TRBV19 and TRBJ1-1, with 8 bases identical to TRBD1. Germline V lookup: CDR1 LNHDA, CDR2 SQIVND (reference sequence). V was clipped by 4 bases and J by 1 base; unmatched bases: 8. The CDR3 is 16 amino acids. CDR3 region: CASSTQGAGRNTEAFF. Written as DNA, the CDR3 is TGTGCCAGTAGTACCCAGGGGGCGGGGCGGAACACTGAAGCTTTCTTT.

Of note for this clone: The sample has other DNA sequences that encode this CDR3 too. The genes are TRBV5-6 and TRBJ1-5; D is ambiguous. Trimming shortened V by 2 bases and J by 0 bases, and 3 bases separated the two germline ends. Germline V lookup: CDR1 SGHDT, CDR2 YYEEEE. CDR3 size: 13 residues. CDR3 sequence (DNA): TGTGCCAGCAGCTTCTATAGCAATCAGCCCCAGCATTTT. This translates into CASSFYSNQPQHF.

CDR3 sequence (DNA): TGTGCCAGCAGCCCCGGGACAGGGTCAGCCCTCCACTTT. This translates into CASSPGTGSALHF. The V gene is TRBV11-2, the J gene TRBJ1-6; 9 nucleotides agree with TRBD1. J lost 14 bases, V lost 5 bases, and 7 bases had no gene match. The CDR3 has 13 amino acids. CDR1 is SGHAT, CDR2 FQNNGV, per germline.

The chain is built from TRBV24-1 and TRBJ2-7; 8 bases align to TRBD1. From germline, CDR1 is KGHDR and CDR2 SFDVKD. The ends lost 5 bases at V and 1 base at J; junction bases unmatched: 3. The CDR3 consists of 14 residues. The CDR3 nucleotides are TGTGCCACCAGTGGAGGGACAGGTTCCTACGAGCAGTACTTC. Amino acid sequence: CATSGGTGSYEQYF.

This rearrangement joins TRBV24-1 to TRBJ2-5; D is perhaps TRBD2 (5 bases). CDR3 length: 12 amino acids. Germline-derived CDR1 and CDR2 are KGHDR and SFDVKD. V was trimmed by 7 bases and J by 5 bases, leaving 10 bases between them. CDR3 in amino acids: CATSRGLETQYF. In DNA, the CDR3 is TGTGCCACCAGCCGGGGTTTGGAGACCCAGTACTTC.

V gene TRBV11-3 combines with J gene TRBJ2-1; 8 bases agree with TRBD2. The trim removed 2 bases at V and 1 base at J, leaving 4 bases unmatched. Germline V gene lookup returns CDR1 SGHNT and CDR2 YENEEA. The CDR3 is made up of 16 amino acids. CDR3 protein: CASSLWASGSYNEQFF. CDR3 nucleotide sequence: TGTGCCAGCAGCTTATGGGCTAGCGGGTCCTACAATGAGCAGTTCTTC.

This clone was counted a few times. The chain's CDR3 is CASSQSEQGITDTQYF. In nucleotides, the CDR3 is TGCGCCAGCAGTCAATCGGAGCAGGGGATCACAGATACGCAGTATTTT. V gene TRBV23-1 combines with J gene TRBJ2-3, with D tentatively TRBD1 (6 bases). TRBV23-1 is identified as an open reading frame with a role that is uncertain. The CDR3 is made up of 16 amino acids. V gave up 0 bases and J gave up 2 bases, with 12 bases separating them.

The chain uses TRBV24-1 and TRBJ2-5; unclear D gene. CDR3 length equals 13 residues. Between the trimmed V and J ends, which lost 4 bases and 7 bases, there was a span of 12 bases. The germline CDR1 and CDR2 sequences are KGHDR and SFDVKD. The CDR3 DNA follows: TGTGCCACCAGTGACGCAGGATTGGGGACCCAGTACTTC. Translated: CATSDAGLGTQYF.

This clone appeared once. The J gene is TRBJ1-4, the V gene TRBV5-1; tentative D call: TRBD1 (6 bases). Trimming took off 2 bases at V and 10 bases at J, with 15 bases between the two ends. The CDR3 contains 14 residues. The V gene's germline CDR1 is SGHRS and CDR2 YFSETQ. The CDR3 here is CASSLDNKQGKLFF. DNA of the CDR3: TGCGCCAGCAGCTTAGACAACAAACAGGGAAAACTGTTTTTT.

The V gene is TRBV19, the J gene TRBJ2-5, with a possible D match to TRBD2 (6 bases). The CDR3 runs to 11 residues. V was trimmed by 7 bases and J by 7 bases, leaving 10 bases between them. Germline V gene data show CDR1 as LNHDA and CDR2 as SQIVND (reference sequence). The CDR3 DNA reads as TGTGCCAGTAAATTGGGGGGGACCCAGTACTTC. Translation gives CASKLGGTQYF.

The CDR3 protein is CASGLARRGPENTGELFF. The CDR3 region has the DNA TGTGCTAGTGGTTTGGCCCGTAGAGGTCCTGAGAACACCGGGGAGCTGTTTTTT. This chain connects TRBV12-5 to TRBJ2-2; D is unresolved. Trimming removed 1 base at V and 1 base at J, with 16 bases between. Germline V gives CDR1 LGHNT, CDR2 FRNRAP. This CDR3 has 18 amino acids.

The V call is TRBV28, the J call TRBJ1-2; tentatively, D is TRBD1 (6 bases). Between the trimmed V and J ends, which lost 9 bases and 8 bases, there was a span of 19 bases. Germline V gene sequence: CDR1 MDHEN, CDR2 SYDVKM. The CDR3 is 13 amino acids. The CDR3 sequence is CASLKRQGYGYTF. As DNA, the CDR3 is TGTGCCAGTCTGAAAAGGCAGGGGTACGGCTACACCTTC.

The J gene is TRBJ1-1, the V gene TRBV28; 7 bases are shared with TRBD1. The CDR3 covers 13 residues. Germline trimming cut 5 bases from V and 10 bases from J; bases unmatched to any gene: 10. Per germline, CDR1 MDHEN and CDR2 SYDVKM. CDR3 loop: CASSPTYDRVAFF. The CDR3 DNA reads TGTGCCAGCAGTCCTACTTATGACAGGGTAGCTTTCTTT.

In this sample, this clone turned up a few times. This sequence joins TRBV5-4 and TRBJ2-7; tentative D call: TRBD2 (7 bases). Germline CDR1 and CDR2: SGHNT and YYREEE (reference sequence). Trimming cost V 2 bases and J 7 bases, with 19 bases left between them. The CDR3 loop spans 15 amino acids. The chain's CDR3 is CASSLFMGGQGEQYF. CDR3 nucleotides: TGTGCCAGCAGCTTATTTATGGGGGGGCAAGGGGAGCAGTACTTC.

The J gene is TRBJ1-4, the V gene TRBV15; tentative D call: TRBD1 (5 bases). The CDR3 is 17 residues long. The germline CDR1 and CDR2 sequences are LNHNV and YYDKDF (reference sequence). V lost 0 bases, J lost 1 base, and 12 bases lay in between. CDR3 sequence: CATSRDRQGGTNEKLFF. The DNA for the CDR3 is TGTGCCACCAGCAGAGATAGGCAGGGAGGAACTAATGAAAAACTGTTTTTT.

The genes are TRBV5-4 and TRBJ1-2; D is ambiguous. This CDR3 contains 14 residues. Deletions cut 0 bases from V and 8 bases from J, with 14 bases between. Germline-derived CDR1 and CDR2 are SGHNT and YYREEE (reference sequence). In nucleotides, the CDR3 is TGTGCCAGCAGCTTGGGGGCGGGAGGAGAGGGCTACACCTTC. Protein sequence: CASSLGAGGEGYTF.

The gene calls are TRBV30 and TRBJ2-7; TRBD2 aligns across 8 bases. The length of the CDR3 is 14 residues. Germline V gene data show CDR1 as GTSNPN and CDR2 as SVGIG (reference sequence). The V gene end was trimmed by 2 bases and the J gene end by 2 bases; junction bases not matched to a gene: 5. The CDR3 here is CAWSRGGDTYEQYF. The CDR3 region has the DNA TGTGCCTGGAGTCGGGGGGGGGATACCTACGAGCAGTACTTC.

This clone was detected only a few times. The chain combines TRBV7-3 with TRBJ2-1; 11 bases are shared with TRBD2. V lost 4 bases to trimming and J lost 0 bases; unmatched junction nucleotides: 8. The CDR3 extends over 18 amino acids. The V gene's germline CDR1 is SGHTA and CDR2 FQGTGA. CDR3 sequence (DNA): TGTGCCAGCAGCTCCGGGACTAGCGGTCCTCTCTCCTACAATGAGCAGTTCTTC. Translated, it gives CASSSGTSGPLSYNEQFF.

This clone has only a few counts. The gene calls are TRBV7-3 and TRBJ2-1; 8 positions agree with TRBD2. The junction had 4 bases not matched to a gene; V was cut back by 2 bases and J by 7 bases. CDR1 and CDR2 from the germline V gene are SGHTA and FQGTGA. The CDR3 extends over 14 amino acids. CDR3 nucleotides: TGTGCCAGCAGCTTAGGCGGGGGGCCAAATGAGCAGTTCTTC. This sequence encodes CASSLGGGPNEQFF.

The chain is built from TRBV7-9 and TRBJ1-1; possibly TRBD1 for D (6 bases). The CDR3 has 15 residues. The V gene's germline CDR1 is SEHNR and CDR2 FQNEAQ (reference sequence). V lost 6 bases and J lost 1, with 15 bases in between. The CDR3 DNA reads as TGTGCCAGCAGACTACACGGACAGTCGAACACTGAAGCTTTCTTT. Its translation is CASRLHGQSNTEAFF.

This rearrangement joins TRBV4-3 to TRBJ2-1, with 12 nucleotides matching TRBD2. Per germline, CDR1 LGHNA and CDR2 YSLEER. The J segment lost 8 bases and the V segment lost 0 bases, leaving 8 bases of the junction unmatched. The CDR3 contains 17 residues. CDR3 in DNA: TGCGCCAGCAGCCAAGACCCCCTAGCGGGAGGGCTCTATGAGCAGTTCTTC. Amino acids: CASSQDPLAGGLYEQFF.

This clone was seen more than once but under ten times. The V call is TRBV18, the J call TRBJ1-1, with D perhaps matching TRBD1 (5 bases). CDR3 length: 14 residues. Between the trimmed V and J ends, which lost 2 bases and 3 bases, there was a span of 10 bases. CDR1 is KGHSH and CDR2 is LQKENI in the germline V gene. For the CDR3, the DNA is TGTGCCAGCTCACCAGAAAAGGGGTACACTGAAGCTTTCTTT. It codes for CASSPEKGYTEAFF.

V is TRBV9 and J is TRBJ1-6; the D is unclear. V lost 0 bases to trimming and J lost 5 bases, with 9 bases between them. CDR1 and CDR2 from the germline V gene are SGDLS and YYNGEE. The CDR3 runs 15 residues. CDR3: CASSVGPENNSPLHF. The CDR3 DNA is TGTGCCAGCAGCGTAGGTCCGGAGAATAATTCACCCCTCCACTTT. The entire variable domain, with the rest obtained from reference TRBV9 and TRBJ1-6, is as follows: DSGVTQTPKHLITATGQRVTLRCSPRSGDLSVYWYQQSLDQGLQFLIQYYNGEERAKGNILERFSAQQFPDLHSELNLSSLELGDSALYFCASSVGPENNSPLHFGNGTRLTVT.

The rearrangement joins TRBV12-5 to TRBJ2-2; possible D gene TRBD2, 5 bases. The CDR3 covers 15 residues. CDR1 and CDR2 (germline): LGHNT, FRNRAP. Trimming shortened V by 6 bases and J by 1 base, and 12 bases separated the two germline ends. Here the CDR3 reads CASGGVSVNTGELFF. CDR3 bases: TGTGCTAGTGGGGGAGTTTCAGTGAACACCGGGGAGCTGTTTTTT. The entire variable domain, with the rest obtained from reference TRBV12-5 and TRBJ2-2, is as follows: DARVTQTPRHKVTEMGQEVTMRCQPILGHNTVFWYRQTMMQGLELLAYFRNRAPLDDSGMPKDRFSAEMPDATLATLKIQPSEPRDSAVYFCASGGVSVNTGELFFGEGSRLTVL.